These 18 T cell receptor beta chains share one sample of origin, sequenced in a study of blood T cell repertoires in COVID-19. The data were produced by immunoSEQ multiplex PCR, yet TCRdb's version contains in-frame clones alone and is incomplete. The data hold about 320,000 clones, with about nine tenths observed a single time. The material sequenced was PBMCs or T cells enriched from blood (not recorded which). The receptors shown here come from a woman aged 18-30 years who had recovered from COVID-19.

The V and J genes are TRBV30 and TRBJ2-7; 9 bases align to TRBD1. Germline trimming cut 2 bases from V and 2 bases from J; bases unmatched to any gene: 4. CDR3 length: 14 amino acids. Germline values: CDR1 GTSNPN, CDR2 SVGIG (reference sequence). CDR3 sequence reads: CAWSLRDRAYEQYF. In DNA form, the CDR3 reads TGTGCCTGGAGTCTCCGGGACAGGGCCTACGAGCAGTACTTC.

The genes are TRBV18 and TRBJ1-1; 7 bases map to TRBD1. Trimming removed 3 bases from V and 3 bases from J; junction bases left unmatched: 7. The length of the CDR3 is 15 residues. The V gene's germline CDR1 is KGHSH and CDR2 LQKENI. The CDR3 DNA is TGTGCCAGCTCACCCTTGACAGGGTTCGACACTGAAGCTTTCTTT. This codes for CASSPLTGFDTEAFF.

The CDR3 spells CASSPDSGNTIYF. The CDR3 nucleotides read TGTGCCAGCAGCCCAGACTCTGGAAACACCATATATTTT. V is TRBV11-3 and J is TRBJ1-3; D gene unclear. The CDR3 totals 13 residues. CDR1 and CDR2 from the germline V gene are SGHNT and YENEEA. With 5 bases removed from V and 0 bases from J, the gap between germline ends came to 5 bases.

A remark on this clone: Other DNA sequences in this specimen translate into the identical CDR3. CDR3 sequence: CASSPGLAGGYTDTQYF. CDR3 bases: TGCGCCAGCAGCCCTGGACTAGCGGGAGGGTACACAGATACGCAGTATTTT. The V gene is TRBV5-1, the J gene TRBJ2-3; TRBD2 agrees at 15 bases. The CDR3 covers 17 residues. J lost 2 bases, V lost 4 bases, and 5 bases had no gene match. In germline, CDR1 is SGHRS, CDR2 YFSETQ.

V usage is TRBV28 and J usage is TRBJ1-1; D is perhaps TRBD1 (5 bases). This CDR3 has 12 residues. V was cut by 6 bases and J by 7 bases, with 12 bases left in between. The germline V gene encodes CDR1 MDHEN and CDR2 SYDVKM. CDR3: CASRRQGVEAFF. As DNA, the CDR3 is TGTGCCAGCAGGAGGCAGGGCGTTGAAGCTTTCTTT.

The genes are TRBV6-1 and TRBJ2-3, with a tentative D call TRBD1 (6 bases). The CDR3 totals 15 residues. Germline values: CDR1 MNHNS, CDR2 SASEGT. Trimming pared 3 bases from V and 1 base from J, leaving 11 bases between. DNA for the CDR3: TGTGCCAGCAGTGAGTCCAGGGGAGGCACAGATACGCAGTATTTT. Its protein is CASSESRGGTDTQYF.

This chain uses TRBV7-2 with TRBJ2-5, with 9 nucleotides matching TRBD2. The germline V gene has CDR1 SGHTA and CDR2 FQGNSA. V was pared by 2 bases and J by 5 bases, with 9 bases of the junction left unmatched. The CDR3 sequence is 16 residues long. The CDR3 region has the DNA TGTGCCAGCAGCTTATGGTTAGCGGGAGTCAGGGAGACCCAGTACTTC. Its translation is CASSLWLAGVRETQYF.

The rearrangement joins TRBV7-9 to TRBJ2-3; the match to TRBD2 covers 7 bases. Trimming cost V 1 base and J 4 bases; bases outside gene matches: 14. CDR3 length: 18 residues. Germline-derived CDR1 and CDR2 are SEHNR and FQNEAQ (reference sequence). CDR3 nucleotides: TGTGCCAGCAGCTTAGTCCTCTTGGGCCGGGGGGAAGCAGATACGCAGTATTTT. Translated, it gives CASSLVLLGRGEADTQYF.

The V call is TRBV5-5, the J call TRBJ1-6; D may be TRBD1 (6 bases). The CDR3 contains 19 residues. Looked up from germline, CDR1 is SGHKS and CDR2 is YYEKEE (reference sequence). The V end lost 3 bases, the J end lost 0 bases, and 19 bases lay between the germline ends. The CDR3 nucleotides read TGTGCCAGCAGCTGGACAGCTTTTTCTCCTAGCTCCTATAATTCACCCCTCCACTTT. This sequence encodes CASSWTAFSPSSYNSPLHF.

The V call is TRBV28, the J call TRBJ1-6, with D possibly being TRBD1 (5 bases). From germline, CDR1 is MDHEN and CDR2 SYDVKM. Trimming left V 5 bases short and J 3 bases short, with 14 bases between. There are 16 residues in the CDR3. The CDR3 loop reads CASSRAGFYYNSPLHF. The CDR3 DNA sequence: TGTGCCAGCAGTCGAGCAGGGTTCTACTATAATTCACCCCTCCACTTT. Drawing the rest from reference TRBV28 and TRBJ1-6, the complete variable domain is DVKVTQSSRYLVKRTGEKVFLECVQDMDHENMFWYRQDPGLGLRLIYFSYDVKMKEKGDIPEGYSVSREKKERFSLILESASTNQTSMYLCASSRAGFYYNSPLHFGNGTRLTVT.

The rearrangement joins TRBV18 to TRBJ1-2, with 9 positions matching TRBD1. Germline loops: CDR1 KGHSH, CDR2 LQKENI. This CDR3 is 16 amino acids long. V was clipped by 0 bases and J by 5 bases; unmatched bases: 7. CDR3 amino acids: CASSPPSTGGVYGYTF. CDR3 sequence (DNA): TGTGCCAGCTCACCACCTTCGACAGGGGGGGTTTATGGCTACACCTTC.

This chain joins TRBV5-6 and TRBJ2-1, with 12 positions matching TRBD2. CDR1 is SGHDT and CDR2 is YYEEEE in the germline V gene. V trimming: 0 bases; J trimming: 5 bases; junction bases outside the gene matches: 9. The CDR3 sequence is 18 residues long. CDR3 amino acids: CASSLGSFLAGGNNEQFF. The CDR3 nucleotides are TGTGCCAGCAGCTTGGGCTCGTTTCTAGCGGGAGGGAACAATGAGCAGTTCTTC.

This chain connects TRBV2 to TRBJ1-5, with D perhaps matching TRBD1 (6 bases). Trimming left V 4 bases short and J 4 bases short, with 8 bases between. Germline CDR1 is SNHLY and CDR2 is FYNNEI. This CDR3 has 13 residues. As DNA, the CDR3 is TGTGCCAGCAGTGGGACAGAGAATCAGCCCCAGCATTTT. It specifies CASSGTENQPQHF.

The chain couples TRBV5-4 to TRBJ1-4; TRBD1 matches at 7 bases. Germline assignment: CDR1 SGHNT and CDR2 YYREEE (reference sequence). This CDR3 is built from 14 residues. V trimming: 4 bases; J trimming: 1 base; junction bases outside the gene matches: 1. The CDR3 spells CASSPGGTNEKLFF. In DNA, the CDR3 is TGTGCCAGCAGCCCAGGGGGAACTAATGAAAAACTGTTTTTT.

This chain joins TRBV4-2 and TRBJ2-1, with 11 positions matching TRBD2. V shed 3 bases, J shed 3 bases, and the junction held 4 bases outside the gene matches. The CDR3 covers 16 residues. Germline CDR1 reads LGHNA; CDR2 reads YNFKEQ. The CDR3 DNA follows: TGTGCCAGCAGCCAGGGCACTAGCGGGAGCTACAATGAGCAGTTCTTC. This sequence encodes CASSQGTSGSYNEQFF.

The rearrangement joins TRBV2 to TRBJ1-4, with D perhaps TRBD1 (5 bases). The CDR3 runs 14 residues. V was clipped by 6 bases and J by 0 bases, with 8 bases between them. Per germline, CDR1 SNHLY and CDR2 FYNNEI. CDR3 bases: TGTGCCAGCAGGCCGACAGCAACTAATGAAAAACTGTTTTTT. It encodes CASRPTATNEKLFF.

The CDR3 nucleotides are TGCGCCAGCAGCCCATTTTCGGGAAGCACAGATACGCAGTATTTT. Its translation is CASSPFSGSTDTQYF. The chain carries TRBV5-1 and TRBJ2-3, with D maybe TRBD2 (5 bases). The germline gives CDR1 SGHRS, CDR2 YFSETQ. CDR3 size: 15 residues. V lost 4 bases to trimming and J lost 0 bases, with 12 bases between them.

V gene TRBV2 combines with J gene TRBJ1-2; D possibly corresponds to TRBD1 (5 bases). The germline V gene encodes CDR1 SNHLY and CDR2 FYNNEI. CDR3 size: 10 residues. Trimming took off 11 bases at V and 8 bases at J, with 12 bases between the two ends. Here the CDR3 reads CAGQGGGYTF. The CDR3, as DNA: TGTGCCGGGCAGGGCGGAGGCTACACCTTC. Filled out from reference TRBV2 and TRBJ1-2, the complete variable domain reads EPEVTQTPSHQVTQMGQEVILRCVPISNHLYFYWYRQILGQKVEFLVSFYNNEISEKSEIFDDQFSVERPDGSNFTLKIRSTKLEDSAMYFCAGQGGGYTFGSGTRLTVV.